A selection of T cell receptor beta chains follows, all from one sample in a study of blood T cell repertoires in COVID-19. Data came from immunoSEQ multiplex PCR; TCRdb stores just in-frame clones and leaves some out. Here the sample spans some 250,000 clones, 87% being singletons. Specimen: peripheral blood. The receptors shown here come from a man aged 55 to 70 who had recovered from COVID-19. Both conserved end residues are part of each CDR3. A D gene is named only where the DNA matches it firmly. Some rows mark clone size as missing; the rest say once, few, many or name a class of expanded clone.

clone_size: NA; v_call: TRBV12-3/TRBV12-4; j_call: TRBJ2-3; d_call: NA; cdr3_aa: CASSFQGRVTQYF; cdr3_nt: TGTGCCAGCAGTTTCCAAGGGCGGGTTACGCAGTATTTT
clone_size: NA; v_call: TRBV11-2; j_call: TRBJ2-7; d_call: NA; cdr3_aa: CATGPVLTYEQYF; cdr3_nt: TGTGCCACAGGCCCGGTTCTAACCTACGAGCAGTACTTC
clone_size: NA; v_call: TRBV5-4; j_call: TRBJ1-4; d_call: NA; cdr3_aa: CASSPRSSTNEKLFF; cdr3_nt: TGTGCCAGCAGCCCTCGGAGCTCAACTAATGAAAAACTGTTTTTT
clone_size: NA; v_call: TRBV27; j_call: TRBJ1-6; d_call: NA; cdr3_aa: CASSLIGGSESPLHF; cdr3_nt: TGTGCCAGCAGTTTAATTGGAGGGAGTGAGTCACCCCTCCACTTT
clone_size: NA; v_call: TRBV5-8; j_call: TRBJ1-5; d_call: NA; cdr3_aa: CASSLVRGSSNQPQHF; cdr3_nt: TGTGCCAGCAGCTTGGTGCGGGGCAGTAGCAATCAGCCCCAGCATTTT
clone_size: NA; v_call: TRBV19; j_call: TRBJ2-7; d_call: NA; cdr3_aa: CASSLTGGYEQYF; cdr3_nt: TGTGCCAGTAGTCTGACAGGAGGCTACGAGCAGTACTTC
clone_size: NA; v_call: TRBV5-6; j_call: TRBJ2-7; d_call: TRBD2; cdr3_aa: CASSKNPGLDSYEQYF; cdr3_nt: TGTGCCAGCAGCAAAAACCCGGGACTAGACTCCTACGAGCAGTACTTC
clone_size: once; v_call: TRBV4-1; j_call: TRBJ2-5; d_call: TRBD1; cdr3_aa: CASSQSGGETQYF; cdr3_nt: TGCGCCAGCAGCCAGTCAGGGGGAGAGACCCAGTACTTC
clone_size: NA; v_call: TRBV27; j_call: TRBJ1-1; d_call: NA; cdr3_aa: CASSFPGNTEAFF; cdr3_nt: TGTGCCAGCAGTTTTCCGGGAAACACTGAAGCTTTCTTT
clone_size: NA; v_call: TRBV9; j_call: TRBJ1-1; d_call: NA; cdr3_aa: CASSVGGETEAFF; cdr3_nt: TGTGCCAGCAGCGTAGGGGGGGAGACTGAAGCTTTCTTT
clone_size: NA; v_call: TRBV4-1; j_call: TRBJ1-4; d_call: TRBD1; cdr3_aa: CASSQVGQGAPNEKLFF; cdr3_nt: TGCGCCAGCAGCCAAGTCGGACAGGGGGCTCCTAATGAAAAACTGTTTTTT
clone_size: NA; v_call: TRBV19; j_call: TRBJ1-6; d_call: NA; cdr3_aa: CASRDRTLNSPLHF; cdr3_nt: TGTGCCAGTAGGGACAGAACACTTAATTCACCCCTCCACTTT
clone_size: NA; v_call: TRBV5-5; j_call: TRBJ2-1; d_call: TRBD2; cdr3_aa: CASSSDGTSGYNEQFF; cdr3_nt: TGTGCCAGCAGCTCTGATGGGACTAGTGGCTACAATGAGCAGTTCTTC
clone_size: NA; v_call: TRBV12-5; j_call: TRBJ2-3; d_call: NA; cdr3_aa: CASGLLYTGDTQYF; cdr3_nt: TGTGCTAGTGGGCTACTGTATACGGGAGATACGCAGTATTTT
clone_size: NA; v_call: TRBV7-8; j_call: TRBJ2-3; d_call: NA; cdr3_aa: CASSLNAGSTDTQYF; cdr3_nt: TGTGCCAGCAGCTTAAACGCGGGGAGCACAGATACGCAGTATTTT
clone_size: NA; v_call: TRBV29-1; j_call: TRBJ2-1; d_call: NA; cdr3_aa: CSVTPGRVYNEQFF; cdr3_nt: TGCAGCGTGACCCCGGGCAGGGTCTACAATGAGCAGTTCTTC
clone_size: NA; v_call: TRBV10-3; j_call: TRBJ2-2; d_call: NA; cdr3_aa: CAISSTATTGELFF; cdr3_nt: TGTGCCATCAGTTCGACAGCGACCACCGGGGAGCTGTTTTTT
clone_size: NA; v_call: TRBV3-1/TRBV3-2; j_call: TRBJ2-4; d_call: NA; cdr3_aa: CASSQLQTGQKNIQYF; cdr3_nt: TGTGCCAGCAGCCAATTACAGACAGGCCAAAAAAACATTCAGTACTTC
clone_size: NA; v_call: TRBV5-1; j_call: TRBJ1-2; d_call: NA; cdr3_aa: CASSPEAHYGYTF; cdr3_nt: TGCGCCAGCAGCCCGGAGGCCCATTATGGCTACACCTTC
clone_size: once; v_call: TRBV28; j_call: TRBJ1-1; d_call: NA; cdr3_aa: CASSPTGNTEAFF; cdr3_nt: TGTGCCAGCAGTCCCACAGGGAACACTGAAGCTTTCTTT
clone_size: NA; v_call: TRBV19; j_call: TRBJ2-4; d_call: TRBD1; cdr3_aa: CASSIGTGGLKNIQYF; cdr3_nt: TGTGCCAGTAGTATAGGGACAGGGGGTCTCAAAAACATTCAGTACTTC
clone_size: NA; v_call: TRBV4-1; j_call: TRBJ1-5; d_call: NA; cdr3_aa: CVSSQAGSNQPQHF; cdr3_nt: TGCGTCAGCAGCCAAGCCGGGAGCAATCAGCCCCAGCATTTT
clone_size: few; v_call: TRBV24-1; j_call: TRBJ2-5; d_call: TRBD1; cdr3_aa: CATSRGQGAGNQETQYF; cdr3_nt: TGTGCCACCAGTAGAGGACAGGGGGCGGGAAACCAAGAGACCCAGTACTTC
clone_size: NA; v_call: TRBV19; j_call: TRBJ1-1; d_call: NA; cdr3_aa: CASSFSGSNTEAFF; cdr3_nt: TGTGCCAGTAGTTTCTCAGGGTCGAACACTGAAGCTTTCTTT
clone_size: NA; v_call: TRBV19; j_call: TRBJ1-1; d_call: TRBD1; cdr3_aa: CASSIAPGQGTGEAFF; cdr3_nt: TGTGCCAGTAGTATCGCTCCGGGACAGGGTACGGGTGAAGCTTTCTTT
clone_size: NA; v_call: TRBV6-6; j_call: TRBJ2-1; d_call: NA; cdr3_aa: CASRTSYNEQFF; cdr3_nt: TGTGCCAGCAGGACATCCTACAATGAGCAGTTCTTC
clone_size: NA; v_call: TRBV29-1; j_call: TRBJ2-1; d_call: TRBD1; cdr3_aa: CSAGQGNNEQFF; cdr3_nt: TGCAGTGCAGGACAGGGTAACAATGAGCAGTTCTTC
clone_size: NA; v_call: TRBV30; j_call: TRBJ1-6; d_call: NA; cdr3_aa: CAWGREGNSPLHF; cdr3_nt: TGTGCCTGGGGAAGGGAGGGAAATTCACCCCTCCACTTT
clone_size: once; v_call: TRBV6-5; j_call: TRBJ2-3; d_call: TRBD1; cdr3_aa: CASSYRDSSTQYF; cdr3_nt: TGTGCCAGCAGTTACCGGGACAGCAGTACGCAGTATTTT
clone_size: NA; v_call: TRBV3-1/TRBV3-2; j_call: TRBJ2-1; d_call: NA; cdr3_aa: CASSLGRGEQFF; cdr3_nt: TGTGCCAGCAGCCTCGGACGGGGTGAGCAGTTCTTC
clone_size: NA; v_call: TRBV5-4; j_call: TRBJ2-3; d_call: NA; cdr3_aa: CVVGRDNTDTQYF; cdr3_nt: TGTGTTGTAGGCAGGGATAACACAGATACGCAGTATTTT
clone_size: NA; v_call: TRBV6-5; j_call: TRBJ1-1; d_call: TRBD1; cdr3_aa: CAIKDRVDTEAFF; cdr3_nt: TGTGCCATAAAAGACAGGGTTGACACTGAAGCTTTCTTT
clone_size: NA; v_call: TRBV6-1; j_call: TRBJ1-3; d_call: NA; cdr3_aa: CASSDLGVNSGNTIYF; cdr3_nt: TGTGCCAGCAGTGACCTAGGGGTTAATTCTGGAAACACCATATATTTT
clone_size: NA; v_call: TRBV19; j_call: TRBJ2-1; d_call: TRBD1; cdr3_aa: CASSIADRVHEQFF; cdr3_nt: TGTGCCAGTAGTATAGCAGACAGGGTGCATGAGCAGTTCTTC
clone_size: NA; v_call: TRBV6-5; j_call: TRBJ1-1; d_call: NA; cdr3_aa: CASSYAAGFRNTEAFF; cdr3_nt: TGTGCCAGCAGTTACGCTGCAGGATTTCGGAACACTGAAGCTTTCTTT
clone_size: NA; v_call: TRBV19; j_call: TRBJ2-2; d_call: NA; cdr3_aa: CASRSQGNTGELFF; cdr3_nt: TGTGCCAGTAGGTCACAGGGGAACACCGGGGAGCTGTTTTTT
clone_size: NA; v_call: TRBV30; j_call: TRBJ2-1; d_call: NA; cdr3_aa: CAWSVLAGGEQFF; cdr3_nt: TGTGCCTGGAGTGTCTTGGCTGGTGGCGAGCAGTTCTTC
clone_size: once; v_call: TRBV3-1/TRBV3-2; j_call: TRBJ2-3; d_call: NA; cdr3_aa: CASSQDNSGLTYLTDTQYF; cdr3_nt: TGTGCCAGCAGCCAAGATAACTCCGGACTTACATACCTCACAGATACGCAGTATTTT
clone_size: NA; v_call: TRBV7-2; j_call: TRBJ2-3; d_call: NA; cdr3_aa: CASRSIRATDTQYF; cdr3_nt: TGTGCCAGCAGGTCCATCAGGGCCACAGATACGCAGTATTTT
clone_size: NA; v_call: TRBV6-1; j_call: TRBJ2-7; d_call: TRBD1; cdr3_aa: CASSERGQASYEQYF; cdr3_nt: TGTGCCAGCAGTGAAAGGGGACAGGCCTCCTACGAGCAGTACTTC
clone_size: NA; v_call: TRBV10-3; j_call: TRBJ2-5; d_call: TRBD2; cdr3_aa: CAISEGLARGGETQYF; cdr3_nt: TGTGCCATCAGTGAAGGGCTAGCGCGGGGGGGGGAGACCCAGTACTTC
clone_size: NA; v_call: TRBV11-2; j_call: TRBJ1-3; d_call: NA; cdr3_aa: CASSSTAGYGNTIYF; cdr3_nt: TGTGCCAGCAGCTCCACAGCAGGGTACGGAAACACCATATATTTT
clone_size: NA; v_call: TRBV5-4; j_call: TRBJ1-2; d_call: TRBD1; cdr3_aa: CASSPIYRQGVDGYTF; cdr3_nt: TGTGCCAGCAGCCCCATCTACCGACAGGGGGTGGATGGCTACACCTTC
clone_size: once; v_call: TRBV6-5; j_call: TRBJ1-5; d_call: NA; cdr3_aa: CASTRGQNQPQHF; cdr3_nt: TGTGCCAGCACCCGGGGTCAGAATCAGCCCCAGCATTTT
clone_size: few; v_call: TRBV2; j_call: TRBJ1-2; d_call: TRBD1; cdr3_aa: CASITDRGGYTF; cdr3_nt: TGTGCCAGCATTACGGACAGGGGTGGCTACACCTTC
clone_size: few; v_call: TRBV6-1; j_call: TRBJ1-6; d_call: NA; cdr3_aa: CASSEMNSNSPLHF; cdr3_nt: TGTGCCAGCAGTGAAATGAACAGTAATTCACCCCTCCACTTT
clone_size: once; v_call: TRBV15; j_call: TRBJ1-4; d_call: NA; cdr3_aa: CATSRSGATNEKLFF; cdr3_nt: TGTGCCACCAGCAGATCAGGGGCAACTAATGAAAAACTGTTTTTT
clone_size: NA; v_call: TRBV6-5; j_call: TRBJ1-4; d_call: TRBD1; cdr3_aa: CASSEGASRKLFF; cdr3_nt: TGTGCCAGCAGCGAGGGGGCTAGTAGAAAACTGTTTTTT
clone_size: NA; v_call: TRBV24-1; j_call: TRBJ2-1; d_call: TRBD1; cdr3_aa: CATSTVARTGGSYNEQFF; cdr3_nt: TGTGCCACCAGTACGGTGGCCCGGACAGGGGGGTCCTACAATGAGCAGTTCTTC
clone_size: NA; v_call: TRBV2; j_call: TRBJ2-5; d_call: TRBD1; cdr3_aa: CASRATGVETQYF; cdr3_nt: TGTGCCAGCAGAGCCACAGGGGTAGAGACCCAGTACTTC
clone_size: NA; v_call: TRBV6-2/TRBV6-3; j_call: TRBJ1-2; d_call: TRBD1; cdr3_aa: CASSQLRTGGRYGYTF; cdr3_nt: TGTGCCAGCAGTCAACTTCGGACAGGGGGGAGATATGGCTACACCTTC
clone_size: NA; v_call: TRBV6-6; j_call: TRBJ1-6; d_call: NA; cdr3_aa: CASSWVWGLDSPLHF; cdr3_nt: TGTGCCAGCAGTTGGGTATGGGGACTAGATTCACCCCTCCACTTT
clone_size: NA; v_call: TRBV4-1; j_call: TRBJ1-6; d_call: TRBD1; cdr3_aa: CASSQRQGNNSPLHF; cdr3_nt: TGCGCCAGCAGCCAGAGACAGGGGAACAATTCACCCCTCCACTTT
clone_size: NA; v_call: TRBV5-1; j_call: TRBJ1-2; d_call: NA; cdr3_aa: CASSLGQGRRGYTF; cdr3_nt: TGCGCCAGCAGCTTGGGCCAGGGCCGTCGCGGCTACACCTTC
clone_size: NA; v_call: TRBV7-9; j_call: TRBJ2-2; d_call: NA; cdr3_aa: CASSSQTSRNTGELFF; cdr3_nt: TGTGCCAGCAGCTCCCAGACTAGTCGGAACACCGGGGAGCTGTTTTTT
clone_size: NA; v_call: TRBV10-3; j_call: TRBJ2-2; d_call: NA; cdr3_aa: CAISEGYGTANTGELFF; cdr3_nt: TGTGCCATCAGTGAGGGGTACGGGACTGCGAACACCGGGGAGCTGTTTTTT